One sample yielded the 8 T cell receptor beta chains listed below, sequenced in a study of T cell responses to AZD1222 COVID-19 vaccine. Profiled with immunoSEQ multiplex PCR; TCRdb holds only in-frame clones, not every one. Among more than 85,000 clones listed, about nine tenths were seen once. Sequenced material: peripheral blood, taken on day 0 of AZD1222 vaccination. The receptors were sampled from an adult in good health.

The chain joins TRBV12-2 to TRBJ2-5. TRBV12-2 is deemed a pseudogene. This CDR3 comprises 16 residues. The CDR3 reads CASRLLAEILQETQYF. CDR3 nucleotide sequence: TGTGCAAGTCGCTTATTGGCAGAAATTCTACAAGAGACCCAGTACTTC.

The rearrangement links TRBV4-3 to TRBJ2-7; 9 bases fit TRBD1. V shed 0 bases, J shed 2 bases, and the junction held 2 bases outside the gene matches. In germline, CDR1 is LGHNA, CDR2 YSLEER. This CDR3 comprises 15 residues. The chain's CDR3 is CASSQDRTGAYEQYF. CDR3 bases: TGCGCCAGCAGCCAAGATCGGACAGGGGCCTACGAGCAGTACTTC.

The chain links TRBV29-1 to TRBJ2-3, with 10 bases that match TRBD2. Germline CDR1 is SQVTM and CDR2 is ANQGSEA. With V trimmed by 4 bases and J by 4 bases, 2 bases remained unmatched. This CDR3 region has 13 residues. CDR3 sequence (DNA): TGCAGCGTTGTAGCGGGAGGTTCAGATACGCAGTATTTT. Translation: CSVVAGGSDTQYF.

This chain uses TRBV5-6 with TRBJ2-5; 8 bases match TRBD1. The CDR3 spans 13 residues. The germline CDR1 and CDR2 sequences are SGHDT and YYEEEE. The V segment lost 3 bases and the J segment 3 bases; nucleotides outside the gene matches: 1. This CDR3 reads CASSWGQEETQYF. The CDR3 coding sequence is TGTGCCAGCAGCTGGGGACAGGAAGAGACCCAGTACTTC.

This clone was seen only once. The V and J genes are TRBV7-2 and TRBJ2-3; 13 nucleotides agree with TRBD2. V shed 5 bases, J shed 1 base, and the junction held 6 bases outside the gene matches. The germline V gene has CDR1 SGHTA and CDR2 FQGNSA. CDR3 length equals 17 residues. For the CDR3, the DNA is TGTGCCAGCAGCGATACTAGCGGGGGGGCTGGCACAGATACGCAGTATTTT. This sequence encodes CASSDTSGGAGTDTQYF.

The gene calls are TRBV6-5 and TRBJ2-2; 7 nucleotides agree with TRBD2. With V trimmed by 6 bases and J by 6 bases, 1 base remained unmatched. Germline-derived CDR1 and CDR2 are MNHEY and SVGAGI. CDR3 length: 12 amino acids. The CDR3 loop reads CASSGLAGELFF. The DNA of the CDR3 is TGTGCCAGCAGCGGACTAGCCGGGGAGCTGTTTTTT.

The chain recombines TRBV19 with TRBJ1-2; D possibly corresponds to TRBD1 (6 bases). Germline CDR1 and CDR2: LNHDA and SQIVND (reference sequence). The CDR3 loop spans 15 amino acids. Trimming shortened V by 5 bases and J by 6 bases, and 19 bases separated the two germline ends. The CDR3 DNA reads as TGTGCCAGTAGTCGACAGGATTCAAGGACGGATGGCTACACCTTC. Translating gives CASSRQDSRTDGYTF.

CDR3 in amino acids: CASSPTPGTGGFVAFF. The CDR3 DNA reads TGTGCCAGCAGTCCGACCCCCGGGACAGGGGGCTTTGTAGCTTTCTTT. The rearrangement uses TRBV28 and TRBJ1-1; 12 bases align to TRBD1. Germline assignment: CDR1 MDHEN and CDR2 SYDVKM. The CDR3 is 16 amino acids. The V and J ends lost 5 bases and 10 bases, in that order; junction bases with no gene match: 14.